Detailed here is one TCR beta chain. The target antigen is unknown. The data stem from a study of cytomegalovirus exposure and HLA in healthy donors. Unrecorded immune exposures were likely, despite nominal health at sampling. In germline, CDR1 is ENHRY, CDR2 SYGVKD. Trimming left V 0 bases short and J 1 base short, with 9 bases between. The CDR3 contains 15 residues. The PCR used 60 Vbeta and 13 Jbeta primers. Here immunoSEQ multiplex PCR was the method, and the copy in TCRdb shows in-frame clones only, minus some. The sample has roughly 250,000 clones, about four fifths seen once; the top ten hold more than 0.3%. Whole-study findings and limits: TCR beta sequences reportedly predicted most subjects' HLA-A and HLA-B alleles accurately.

This TCR was recovered from a girl aged 2-10 years in good health and CMV-seronegative. The rearrangement joins TRBV10-3 to TRBJ1-1, with D hard to call. Material for sequencing was PBMCs. The CDR3 DNA reads TGTGCCATCAGTGAGTCAAGGGAGGCGAACACTGAAGCTTTCTTT. Its protein product is CAISESREANTEAFF.